The sequence of this TCR beta chain was determined in a study of cytotoxic CD8 clonotypes in ibrutinib-treated CLL. The data were produced by immunoSEQ multiplex PCR, yet TCRdb's version contains in-frame clones alone and is incomplete. The sample includes about 86,000 clones, approximately 86% of them seen just once. This clone was seen more than once but under ten times. In germline, CDR1 is SQVTM, CDR2 ANQGSEA. This CDR3 region has 11 residues. V lost 7 bases and J 5 bases, leaving 11 bases between the germline ends. The sequenced sample was PBMCs, obtained before ibrutinib treatment. The sequence was obtained from a human donor with chronic lymphocytic leukemia. The gene calls are TRBV29-1 and TRBJ2-5; D gene unclear. CDR3 in DNA: TGCAGCGCAATAAGCGTGGAGACCCAGTACTTC. Amino acids: CSAISVETQYF.